A selection of T cell receptor beta chains follows, all from one sample in a study of control samples from healthy donors and cancer patients. TCRdb's table, derived via immunoSEQ multiplex PCR, lists solely in-frame clones and lacks some. Here the sample spans under 80,000 clones, about 93% being singletons. The sample taken for sequencing was blood. These receptors were obtained from a woman aged 40 to 50 in good health. Each CDR3 is given with its conserved first and last residue. A D gene is named only where the DNA matches it firmly. The listing skips clone size in some rows; elsewhere it reads once, few, many or a size class.

clone_size j_call d_call v_call cdr3_nt cdr3_aa
- TRBJ1-4 - TRBV3-1/TRBV3-2 TGTGCCAGCAGCCAAGATTGGGCGTATGAAAAACTGTTTTTT CASSQDWAYEKLFF
- TRBJ2-1 TRBD1 TRBV5-1 TGCGCCAGCAGGTTGACAGGGGCCAGGAATGAGCAGTTCTTC CASRLTGARNEQFF
- TRBJ2-1 - TRBV6-5 TGTGCCAGCATGTGGGGGATCGGGAAAAGTGAGCAGTTCTTC CASMWGIGKSEQFF
- TRBJ1-2 - TRBV28 TGTGCCAGCAGTTTAACGGGACGGAGCTATGGCTACACCTTC CASSLTGRSYGYTF
- TRBJ2-3 TRBD2 TRBV27 TGTGCCAGCACGGCTGGGACTACACGAGGGGATACGCAGTATTTT CASTAGTTRGDTQYF
- TRBJ1-1 - TRBV6-2/TRBV6-3 TGTGCCAGCAGCTCCCCACCCGAAGCAGGGTCGGATGAAGCTTTCTTT CASSSPPEAGSDEAFF
- TRBJ1-2 - TRBV20-1 TGCAGTGTTGTTGGCTACACCTTC CSVVGYTF
- TRBJ2-3 - TRBV28 TGTGCCAGCACGGAGCGGGATACGCAGTATTTT CASTERDTQYF
- TRBJ1-6 - TRBV19 TGTGCCAGTAGTATTCACTCTGGAACAAATTCACCCCTCCACTTT CASSIHSGTNSPLHF
- TRBJ2-7 - TRBV6-2/TRBV6-3 TGTGCCAGCAGCTTACAGGGTTCCTACGAGCAGTACTTC CASSLQGSYEQYF
- TRBJ2-7 - TRBV11-2 TGTGCCAGCAGCTTTGTTACGGCCTCCTACGAGCAGTACTTC CASSFVTASYEQYF
- TRBJ1-1 - TRBV24-1 TGTGCCACCAGTGATTTGAACCGAGAACTGAACACTGAAGCTTTCTTT CATSDLNRELNTEAFF
- TRBJ2-7 TRBD1 TRBV7-9 TGTGCCAGCAGCTTAGCGCCGGGACAGGGGCGCGAGCAGTACTTC CASSLAPGQGREQYF
- TRBJ2-7 - TRBV27 TGTGCCAGCAGTTTGTTAGCGGAATCCTACTACGAGCAGTACTTC CASSLLAESYYEQYF
- TRBJ2-3 - TRBV6-2/TRBV6-3 TGTGCCAGCAGTTATTGGGACTCAGATACGCAGTATTTT CASSYWDSDTQYF
- TRBJ1-2 - TRBV27 TGTGCCAGCAGAGGGGGCTACACCTTC CASRGGYTF
- TRBJ1-2 - TRBV27 TGTGCCAGCAGCCCTACAGGGAAGGGTCGAGAAGGCTACACCTTC CASSPTGKGREGYTF
- TRBJ1-5 - TRBV7-6 TGTGCCAGCAGCTTAGGCAGGGCTGGTCAGCCCCAGCATTTT CASSLGRAGQPQHF
- TRBJ1-2 - TRBV6-4 TGTGCCAGCCCAGGGGTTATTGGGGGGGAGAGCTATGGCTACACCTTC CASPGVIGGESYGYTF
- TRBJ2-7 - TRBV5-1 TGCGCCAGCAGAAGACAGTCAGGGTCCCCCTACGAGCAGTACTTC CASRRQSGSPYEQYF
- TRBJ1-6 - TRBV10-3 TGTGCCATCTCGAGAGGGGCTGCCTATAATTCACCCCTCCACTTT CAISRGAAYNSPLHF
many TRBJ2-1 - TRBV9 TGTGCCAGCAGCGTAGACTCTGGACTACCGTCCAATGAGCAGTTCTTC CASSVDSGLPSNEQFF
- TRBJ1-5 - TRBV9 TGTGCCAGCAGCGTAGGCAATTCGTTTCAGCCCCAGCATTTT CASSVGNSFQPQHF
- TRBJ2-1 - TRBV2 TGTGCCAGCAGTGAGGATGAGCAGTTCTTC CASSEDEQFF
- TRBJ2-1 - TRBV6-4 TGTGCCAGCAGTGACTCTCTTAGCCAGCAGTTCTTC CASSDSLSQQFF
few TRBJ2-4 TRBD1 TRBV9 TGTGCCAGCAGCCCTCAGGGGACAGGAAACATTCAGTACTTC CASSPQGTGNIQYF
- TRBJ2-7 - TRBV7-8 TGTGCCAGCAGCCTAGAGGTAGGGATCTCTACGATGGGGTACTTC CASSLEVGISTMGYF
- TRBJ2-1 TRBD2 TRBV10-1 TGCGCCAGCGGGACTAGCGCGAACAATGAGCAGTTCTTC CASGTSANNEQFF
- TRBJ1-5 - TRBV28 TGTGCCAGCAGCCTGGGGGGCAGGGATAGCAATCAGCCCCAGCATTTT CASSLGGRDSNQPQHF
once TRBJ2-1 TRBD2 TRBV10-1 TGCGCCAGCAGTCGAGCGGGGGGGCCCTCCTACAATGAGCAGTTCTTC CASSRAGGPSYNEQFF
once TRBJ1-1 - TRBV9 TGTGCCAGCAGCGAAGGGGGACCGAACACTGAAGCTTTCTTT CASSEGGPNTEAFF
- TRBJ1-3 - TRBV2 TGTGCCAGCGGAGTAGCAGAGTCTGGAAACACCATATATTTT CASGVAESGNTIYF
- TRBJ1-2 - TRBV4-1 TGCGCCAGCAGCCAAGAAATCCTGGCGGGGTATGGCTACACCTTC CASSQEILAGYGYTF
- TRBJ2-2 - TRBV30 TGTGCCTGGAGTGGAATGGTGGGGGCCACCGGGGAGCTGTTTTTT CAWSGMVGATGELFF
- TRBJ2-1 - TRBV6-5 TGTGCCAGCAGTACGGGACTCTACAATGAGCAGTTCTTC CASSTGLYNEQFF
- TRBJ1-2 - TRBV27 TGTGCCAGCAGTTTCACCGGGACGCACGTTTTGGATGGCTACACCTTC CASSFTGTHVLDGYTF
- TRBJ2-1 - TRBV2 TGTGCCAGCAGTGCGTGGGGAGGAAGGAATGAGCAGTTCTTC CASSAWGGRNEQFF